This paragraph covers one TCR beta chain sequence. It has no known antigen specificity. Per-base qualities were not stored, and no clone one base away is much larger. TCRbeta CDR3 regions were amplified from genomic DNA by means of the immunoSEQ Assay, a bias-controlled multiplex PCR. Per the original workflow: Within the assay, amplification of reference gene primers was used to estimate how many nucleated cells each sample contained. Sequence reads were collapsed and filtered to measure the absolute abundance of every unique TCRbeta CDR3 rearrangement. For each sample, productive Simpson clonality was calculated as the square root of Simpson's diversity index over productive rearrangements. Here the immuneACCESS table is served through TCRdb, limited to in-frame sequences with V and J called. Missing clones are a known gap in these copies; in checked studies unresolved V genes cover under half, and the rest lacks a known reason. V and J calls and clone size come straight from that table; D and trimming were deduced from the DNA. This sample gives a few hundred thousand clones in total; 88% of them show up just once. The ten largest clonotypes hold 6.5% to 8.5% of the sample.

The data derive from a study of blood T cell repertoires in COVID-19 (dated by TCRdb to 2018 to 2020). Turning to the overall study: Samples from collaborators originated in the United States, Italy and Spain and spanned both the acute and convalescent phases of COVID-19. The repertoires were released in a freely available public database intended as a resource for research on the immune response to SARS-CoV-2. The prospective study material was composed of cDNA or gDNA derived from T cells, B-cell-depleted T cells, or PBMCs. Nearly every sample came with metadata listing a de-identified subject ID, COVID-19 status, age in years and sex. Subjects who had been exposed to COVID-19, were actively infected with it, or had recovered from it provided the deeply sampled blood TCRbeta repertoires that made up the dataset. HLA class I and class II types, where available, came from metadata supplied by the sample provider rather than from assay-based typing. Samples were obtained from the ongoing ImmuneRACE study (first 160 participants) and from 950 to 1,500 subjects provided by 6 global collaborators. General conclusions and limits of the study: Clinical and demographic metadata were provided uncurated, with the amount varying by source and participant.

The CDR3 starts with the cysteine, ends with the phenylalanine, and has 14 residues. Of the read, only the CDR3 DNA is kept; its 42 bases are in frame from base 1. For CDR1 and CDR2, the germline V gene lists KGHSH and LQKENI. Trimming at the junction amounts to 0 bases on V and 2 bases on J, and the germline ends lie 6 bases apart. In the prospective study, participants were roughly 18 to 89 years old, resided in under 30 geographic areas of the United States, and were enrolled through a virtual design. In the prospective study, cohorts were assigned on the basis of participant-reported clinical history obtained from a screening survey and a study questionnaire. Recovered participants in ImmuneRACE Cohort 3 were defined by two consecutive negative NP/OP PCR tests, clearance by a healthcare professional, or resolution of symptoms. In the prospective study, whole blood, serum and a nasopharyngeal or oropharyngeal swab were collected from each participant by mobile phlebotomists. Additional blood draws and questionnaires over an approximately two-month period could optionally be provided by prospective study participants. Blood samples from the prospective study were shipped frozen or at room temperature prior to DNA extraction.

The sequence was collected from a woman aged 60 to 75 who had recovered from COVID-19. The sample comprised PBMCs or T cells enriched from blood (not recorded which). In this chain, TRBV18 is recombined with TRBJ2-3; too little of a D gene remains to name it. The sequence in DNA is TGTGCCAGCTCACCACCAGCCACCACAGATACGCAGTATTTT. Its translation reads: CASSPPATTDTQYF. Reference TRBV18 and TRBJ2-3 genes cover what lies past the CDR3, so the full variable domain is NAGVMQNPRHLVRRRGQEARLRCSPMKGHSHVYWYRQLPEEGLKFMVYLQKENIIDESGMPKERFSAEFPKEGPSILRIQQVVRGDSAAYFCASSPPATTDTQYFGPGTRLTVL.